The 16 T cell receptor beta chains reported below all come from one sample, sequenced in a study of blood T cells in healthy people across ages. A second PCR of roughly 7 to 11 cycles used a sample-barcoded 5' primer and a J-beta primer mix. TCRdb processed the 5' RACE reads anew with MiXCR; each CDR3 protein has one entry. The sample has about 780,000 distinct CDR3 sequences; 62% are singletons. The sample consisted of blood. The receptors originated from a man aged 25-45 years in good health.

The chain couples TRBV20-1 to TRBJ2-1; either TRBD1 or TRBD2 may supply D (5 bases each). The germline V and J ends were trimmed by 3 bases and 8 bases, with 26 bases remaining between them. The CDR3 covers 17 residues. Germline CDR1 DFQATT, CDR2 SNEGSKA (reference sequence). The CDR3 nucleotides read TGCAGTGCTAGCTCCCCCGGGACGTTAAAAAAGGGCCATGAGCAGTTCTTC. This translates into CSASSPGTLKKGHEQFF.

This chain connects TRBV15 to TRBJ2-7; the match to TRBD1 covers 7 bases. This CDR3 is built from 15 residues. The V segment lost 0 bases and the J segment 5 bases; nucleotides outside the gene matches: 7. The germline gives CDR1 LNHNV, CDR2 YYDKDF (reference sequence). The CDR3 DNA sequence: TGTGCCACCAGCAGAGATCCAAGACAGGGTGACGAGCAGTACTTC. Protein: CATSRDPRQGDEQYF. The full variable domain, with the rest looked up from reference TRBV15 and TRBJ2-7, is DAMVIQNPRYQVTQFGKPVTLSCSQTLNHNVMYWYQQKSSQAPKLLFHYYDKDFNNEADTPDNFQSRRPNTSFCFLDIRSPGLGDTAMYLCATSRDPRQGDEQYFGPGTRLTVT.

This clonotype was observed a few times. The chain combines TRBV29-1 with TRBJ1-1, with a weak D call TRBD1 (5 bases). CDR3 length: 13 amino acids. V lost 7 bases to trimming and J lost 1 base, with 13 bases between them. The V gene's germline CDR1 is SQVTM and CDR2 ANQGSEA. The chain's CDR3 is CSETLGGNTEAFF. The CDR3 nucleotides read TGCAGCGAAACTCTCGGGGGGAACACTGAAGCTTTCTTT.

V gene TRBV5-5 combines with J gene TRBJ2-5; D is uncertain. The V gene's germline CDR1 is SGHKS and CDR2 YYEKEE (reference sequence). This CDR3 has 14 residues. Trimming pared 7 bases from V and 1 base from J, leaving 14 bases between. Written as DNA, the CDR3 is TGTGCCAGCCTCACGTCCCCGTTCCAAGAGACCCAGTACTTC. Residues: CASLTSPFQETQYF.

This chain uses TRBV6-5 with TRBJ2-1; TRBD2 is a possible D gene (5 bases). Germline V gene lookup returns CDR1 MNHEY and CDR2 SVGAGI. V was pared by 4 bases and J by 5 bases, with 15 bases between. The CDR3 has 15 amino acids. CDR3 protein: CASSSGSYQDNEQFF. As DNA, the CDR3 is TGTGCCAGCAGTTCGGGATCTTACCAAGACAATGAGCAGTTCTTC.

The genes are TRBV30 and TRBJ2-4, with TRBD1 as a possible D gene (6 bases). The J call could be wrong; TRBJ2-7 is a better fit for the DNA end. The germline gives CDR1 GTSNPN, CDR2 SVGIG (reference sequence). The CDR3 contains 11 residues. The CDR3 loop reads CAWDRSYEQYF. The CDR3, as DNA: TGTGCCTGGGACAGGTCCTACGAGCAGTACTTC.

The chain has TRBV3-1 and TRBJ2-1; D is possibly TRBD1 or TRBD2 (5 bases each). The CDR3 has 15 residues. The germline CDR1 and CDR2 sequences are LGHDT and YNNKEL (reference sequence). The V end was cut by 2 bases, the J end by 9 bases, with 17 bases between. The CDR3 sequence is CASSQRDRAVGEQFF. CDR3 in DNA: TGTGCCAGCAGCCAAAGGGACCGGGCCGTAGGTGAGCAGTTCTTC.

The DNA of the CDR3 is TGTGCCAGCAGCCAAGATAAGGAAGCCAAAAACATTCAGTACTTC. It translates to CASSQDKEAKNIQYF. The genes are TRBV4-2 and TRBJ2-4; D call uncertain. The CDR3 contains 15 residues. Germline V gene sequence: CDR1 LGHNA, CDR2 YNFKEQ. Trimming cost V 0 bases and J 0 bases, with 6 bases left between them.

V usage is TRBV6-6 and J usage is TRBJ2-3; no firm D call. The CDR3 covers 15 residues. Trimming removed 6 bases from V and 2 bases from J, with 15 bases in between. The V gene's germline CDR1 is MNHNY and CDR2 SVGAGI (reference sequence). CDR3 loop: CASSPQETATDTQYF. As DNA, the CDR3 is TGTGCCAGCAGCCCCCAGGAGACGGCCACAGATACGCAGTATTTT.

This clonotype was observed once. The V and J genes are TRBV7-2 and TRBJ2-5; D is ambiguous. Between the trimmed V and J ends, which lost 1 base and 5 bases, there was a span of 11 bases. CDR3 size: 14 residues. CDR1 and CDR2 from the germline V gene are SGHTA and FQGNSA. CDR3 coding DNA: TGTGCCAGCAGCTTAGGCTCAACCCGGGAGACCCAGTACTTC. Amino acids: CASSLGSTRETQYF.

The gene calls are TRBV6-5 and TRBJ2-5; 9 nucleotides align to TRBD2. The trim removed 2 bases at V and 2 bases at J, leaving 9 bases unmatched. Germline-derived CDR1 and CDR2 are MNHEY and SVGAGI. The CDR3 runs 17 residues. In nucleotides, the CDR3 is TGTGCCAGCAGTTACCGTCGGTCGAGCGGGGGGCAAGAGACCCAGTACTTC. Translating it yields CASSYRRSSGGQETQYF.

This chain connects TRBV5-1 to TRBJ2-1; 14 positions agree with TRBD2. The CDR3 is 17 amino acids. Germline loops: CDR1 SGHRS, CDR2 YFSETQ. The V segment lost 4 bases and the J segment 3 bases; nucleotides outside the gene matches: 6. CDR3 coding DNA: TGCGCCAGCAGCCCAGAGGGGACTAGCGGGAGCTACAATGAGCAGTTCTTC. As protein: CASSPEGTSGSYNEQFF.

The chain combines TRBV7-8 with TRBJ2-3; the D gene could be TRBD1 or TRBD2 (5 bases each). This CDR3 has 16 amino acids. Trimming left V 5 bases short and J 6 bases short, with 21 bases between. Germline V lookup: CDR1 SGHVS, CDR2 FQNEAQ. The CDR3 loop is CASSPKRDPYKDTQYF. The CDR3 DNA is TGTGCCAGCAGCCCCAAACGGGACCCTTATAAGGATACGCAGTATTTT.

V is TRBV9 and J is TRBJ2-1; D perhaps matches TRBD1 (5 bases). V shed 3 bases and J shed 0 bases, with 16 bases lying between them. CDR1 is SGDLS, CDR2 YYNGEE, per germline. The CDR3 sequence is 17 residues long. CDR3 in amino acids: CASSAQRGQGSYNEQFF. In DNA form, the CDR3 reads TGTGCCAGCAGCGCACAAAGGGGTCAGGGCTCCTACAATGAGCAGTTCTTC.

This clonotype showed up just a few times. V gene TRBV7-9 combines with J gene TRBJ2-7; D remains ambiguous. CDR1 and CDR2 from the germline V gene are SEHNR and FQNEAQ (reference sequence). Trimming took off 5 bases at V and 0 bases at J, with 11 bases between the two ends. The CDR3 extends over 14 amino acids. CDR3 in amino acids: CASSPDGFSYEQYF. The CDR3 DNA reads TGTGCCAGCAGCCCGGACGGCTTCTCCTACGAGCAGTACTTC.

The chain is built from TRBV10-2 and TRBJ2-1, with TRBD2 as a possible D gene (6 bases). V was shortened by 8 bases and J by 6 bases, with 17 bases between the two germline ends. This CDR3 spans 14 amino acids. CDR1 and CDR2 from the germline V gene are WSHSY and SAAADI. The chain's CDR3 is CASAPRGSFNEQFF. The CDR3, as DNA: TGCGCCAGCGCCCCGCGGGGTAGCTTCAATGAGCAGTTCTTC.